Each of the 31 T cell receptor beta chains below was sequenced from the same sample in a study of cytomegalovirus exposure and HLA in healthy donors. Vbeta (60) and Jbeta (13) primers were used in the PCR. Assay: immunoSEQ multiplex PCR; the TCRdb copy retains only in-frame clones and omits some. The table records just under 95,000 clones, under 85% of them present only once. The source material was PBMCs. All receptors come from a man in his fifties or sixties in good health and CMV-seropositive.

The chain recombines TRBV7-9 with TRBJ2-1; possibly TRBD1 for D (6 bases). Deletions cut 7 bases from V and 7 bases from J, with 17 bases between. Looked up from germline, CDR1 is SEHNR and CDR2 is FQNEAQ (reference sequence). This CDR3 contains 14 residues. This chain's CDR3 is CASTEVGAPNEQFF. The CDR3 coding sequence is TGTGCCAGCACCGAAGTGGGGGCTCCGAATGAGCAGTTCTTC.

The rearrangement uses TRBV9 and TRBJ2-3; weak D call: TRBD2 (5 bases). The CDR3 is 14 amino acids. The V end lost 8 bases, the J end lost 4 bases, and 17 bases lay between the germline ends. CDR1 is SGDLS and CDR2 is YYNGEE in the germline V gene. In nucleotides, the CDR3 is TGTGCCAGTCGATCTAGCCCGGGTGCAGATACGCAGTATTTT. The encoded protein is CASRSSPGADTQYF.

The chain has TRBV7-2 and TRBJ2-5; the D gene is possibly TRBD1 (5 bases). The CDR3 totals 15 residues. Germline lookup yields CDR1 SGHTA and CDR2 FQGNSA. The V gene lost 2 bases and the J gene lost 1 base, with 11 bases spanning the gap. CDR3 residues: CASSLIGATQETQYF. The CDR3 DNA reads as TGTGCCAGCAGCTTAATAGGGGCTACCCAAGAGACCCAGTACTTC. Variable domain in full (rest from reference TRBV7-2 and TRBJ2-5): GAGVSQSPSNKVTEKGKDVELRCDPISGHTALYWYRQSLGQGLEFLIYFQGNSAPDKSGLPSDRFSAERTGGSVSTLTIQRTQQEDSAVYLCASSLIGATQETQYFGPGTRLLVL.

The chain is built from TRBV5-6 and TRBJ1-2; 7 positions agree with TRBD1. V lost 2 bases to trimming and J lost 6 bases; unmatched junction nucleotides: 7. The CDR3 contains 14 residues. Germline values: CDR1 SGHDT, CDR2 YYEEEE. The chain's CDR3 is CASSLVTGDNGYTF. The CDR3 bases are TGTGCCAGCAGCTTAGTCACAGGGGACAATGGCTACACCTTC.

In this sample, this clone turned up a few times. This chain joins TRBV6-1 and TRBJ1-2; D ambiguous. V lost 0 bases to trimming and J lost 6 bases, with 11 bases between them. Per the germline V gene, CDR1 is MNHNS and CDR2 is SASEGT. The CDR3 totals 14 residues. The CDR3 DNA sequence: TGTGCCAGCAGTGAAGCGTGGTCGGGGAATGGCTACACCTTC. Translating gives CASSEAWSGNGYTF.

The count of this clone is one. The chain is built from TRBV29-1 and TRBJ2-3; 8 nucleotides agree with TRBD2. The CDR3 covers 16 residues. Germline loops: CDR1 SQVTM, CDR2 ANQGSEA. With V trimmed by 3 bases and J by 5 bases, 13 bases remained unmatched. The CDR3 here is CSVEGVEIAGQDTQYF. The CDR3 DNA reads TGCAGCGTTGAGGGGGTCGAGATAGCGGGGCAAGATACGCAGTATTTT.

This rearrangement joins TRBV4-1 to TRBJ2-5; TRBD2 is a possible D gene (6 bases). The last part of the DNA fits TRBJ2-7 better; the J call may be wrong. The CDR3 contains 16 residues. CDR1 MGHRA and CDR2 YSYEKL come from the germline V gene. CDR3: CASSQESASESYEQYF. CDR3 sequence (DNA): TGCGCCAGCAGCCAAGAGTCGGCTAGCGAATCCTACGAGCAGTACTTC.

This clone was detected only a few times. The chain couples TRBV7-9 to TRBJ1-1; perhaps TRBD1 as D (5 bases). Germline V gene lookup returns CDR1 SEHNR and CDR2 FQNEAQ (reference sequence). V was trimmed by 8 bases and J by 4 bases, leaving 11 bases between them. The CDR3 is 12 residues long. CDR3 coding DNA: TGTGCCAGCGCACCCGACAGCACTGAAGCTTTCTTT. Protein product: CASAPDSTEAFF.

Here the CDR3 reads CASSLTGGDSNQPQHF. The DNA of the CDR3 is TGCGCCAGCAGCTTAACAGGGGGAGATAGCAATCAGCCCCAGCATTTT. The V gene is TRBV5-1, the J gene TRBJ1-5, with TRBD1 matching 8 bases. Germline V gene sequence: CDR1 SGHRS, CDR2 YFSETQ. This CDR3 contains 16 residues. The J segment lost 0 bases and the V segment lost 2 bases, leaving 4 bases of the junction unmatched.

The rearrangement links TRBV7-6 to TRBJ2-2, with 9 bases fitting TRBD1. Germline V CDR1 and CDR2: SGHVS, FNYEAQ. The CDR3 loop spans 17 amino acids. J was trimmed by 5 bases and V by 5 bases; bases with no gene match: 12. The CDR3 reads CASSPNIGTGKTGELFF. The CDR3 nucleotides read TGTGCCAGCAGCCCCAACATCGGGACAGGGAAAACCGGGGAGCTGTTTTTT.

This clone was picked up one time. The CDR3 DNA sequence: TGTGCCAGCAGCTTAACAGGGGGAATGGATGAGCAGTACTTC. The encoded protein is CASSLTGGMDEQYF. The chain couples TRBV7-9 to TRBJ2-7; 8 bases fit TRBD1. The CDR3 has 14 amino acids. Germline lookup yields CDR1 SEHNR and CDR2 FQNEAQ (reference sequence). Losses at the gene ends were 2 bases for V and 7 bases for J; bases not matched to a gene: 7.

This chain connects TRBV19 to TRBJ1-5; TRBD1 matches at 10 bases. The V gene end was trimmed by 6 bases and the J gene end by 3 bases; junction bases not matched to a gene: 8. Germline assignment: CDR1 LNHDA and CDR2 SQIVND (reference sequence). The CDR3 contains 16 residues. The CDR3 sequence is CASSKPDRGPNQPQHF. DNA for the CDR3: TGTGCCAGTAGCAAACCTGACAGGGGGCCCAATCAGCCCCAGCATTTT. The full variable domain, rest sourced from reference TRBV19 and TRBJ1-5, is DGGITQSPKYLFRKEGQNVTLSCEQNLNHDAMYWYRQDPGQGLRLIYYSQIVNDFQKGDIAEGYSVSREKKESFPLTVTSAQKNPTAFYLCASSKPDRGPNQPQHFGDGTRLSIL.

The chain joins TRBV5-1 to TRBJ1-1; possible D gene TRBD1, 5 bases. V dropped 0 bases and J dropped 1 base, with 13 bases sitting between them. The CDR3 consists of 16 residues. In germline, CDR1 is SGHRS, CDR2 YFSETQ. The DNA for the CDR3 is TGCGCCAGCAGCTTGGTACCGGCGGGGGGGAACACTGAAGCTTTCTTT. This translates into CASSLVPAGGNTEAFF.

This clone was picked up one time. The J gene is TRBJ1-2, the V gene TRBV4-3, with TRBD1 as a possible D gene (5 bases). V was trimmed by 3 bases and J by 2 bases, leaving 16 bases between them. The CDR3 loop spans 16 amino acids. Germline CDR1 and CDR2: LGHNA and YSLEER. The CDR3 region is CASSHSGGGGNYGYTF. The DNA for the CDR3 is TGCGCCAGCAGCCACTCCGGGGGGGGAGGGAACTATGGCTACACCTTC.

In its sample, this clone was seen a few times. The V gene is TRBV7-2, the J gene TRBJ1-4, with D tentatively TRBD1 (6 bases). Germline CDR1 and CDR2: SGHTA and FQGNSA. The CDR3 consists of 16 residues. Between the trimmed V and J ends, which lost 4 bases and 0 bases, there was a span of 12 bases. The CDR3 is CASSSRQVTTNEKLFF. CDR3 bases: TGTGCCAGCAGCTCCCGACAGGTTACAACTAATGAAAAACTGTTTTTT.

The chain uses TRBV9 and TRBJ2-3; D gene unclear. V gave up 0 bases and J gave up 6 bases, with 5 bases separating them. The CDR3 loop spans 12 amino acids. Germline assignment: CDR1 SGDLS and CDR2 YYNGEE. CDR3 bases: TGTGCCAGCAGCGTAGAAGCCGATACGCAGTATTTT. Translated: CASSVEADTQYF.

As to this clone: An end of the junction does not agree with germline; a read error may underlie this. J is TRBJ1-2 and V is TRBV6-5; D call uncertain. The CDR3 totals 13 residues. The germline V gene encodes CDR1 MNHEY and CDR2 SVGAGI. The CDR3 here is CASSTSNLGGYPF. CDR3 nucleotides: TGTGCCAGCAGCACTTCAAACCTAGGTGGCTACCCCTTC.

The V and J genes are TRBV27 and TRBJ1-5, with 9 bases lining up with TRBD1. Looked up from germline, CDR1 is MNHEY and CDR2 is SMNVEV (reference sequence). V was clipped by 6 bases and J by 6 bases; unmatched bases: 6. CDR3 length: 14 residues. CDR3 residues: CASRTGGRGQPQHF. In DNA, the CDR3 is TGTGCCAGCAGAACAGGGGGCCGGGGTCAGCCCCAGCATTTT.

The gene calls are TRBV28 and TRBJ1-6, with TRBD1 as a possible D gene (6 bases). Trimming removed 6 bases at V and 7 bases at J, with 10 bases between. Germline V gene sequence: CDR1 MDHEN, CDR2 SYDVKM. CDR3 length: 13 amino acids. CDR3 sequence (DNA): TGTGCCAGCAGCAATAGGGGGAATTCACCCCTCCACTTT. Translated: CASSNRGNSPLHF.

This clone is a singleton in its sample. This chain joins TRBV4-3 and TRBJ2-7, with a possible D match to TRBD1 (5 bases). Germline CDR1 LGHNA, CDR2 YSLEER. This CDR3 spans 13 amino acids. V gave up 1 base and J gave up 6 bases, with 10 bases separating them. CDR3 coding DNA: TGCGCCAGCAGCCAAGCAGGGTTCGGCGAGCAGTACTTC. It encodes CASSQAGFGEQYF.

CDR3 bases: TGTGCCAGCTCACCACTTGTGACAGCGAAAGAGACCCAGTACTTC. Amino acid sequence: CASSPLVTAKETQYF. The J gene is TRBJ2-5, the V gene TRBV18; weak D call: TRBD1 (5 bases). V was clipped by 1 base and J by 3 bases, with 12 bases between them. The germline CDR1 and CDR2 sequences are KGHSH and LQKENI. CDR3 size: 15 residues. Using reference TRBV18 and TRBJ2-5 for the parts outside the CDR3, the full variable domain is NAGVMQNPRHLVRRRGQEARLRCSPMKGHSHVYWYRQLPEEGLKFMVYLQKENIIDESGMPKERFSAEFPKEGPSILRIQQVVRGDSAAYFCASSPLVTAKETQYFGPGTRLLVL.

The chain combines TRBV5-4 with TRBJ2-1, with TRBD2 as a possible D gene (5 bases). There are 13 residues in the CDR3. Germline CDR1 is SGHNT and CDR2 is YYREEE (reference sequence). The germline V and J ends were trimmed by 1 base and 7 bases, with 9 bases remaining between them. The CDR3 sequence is CASSLTSYNEQFF. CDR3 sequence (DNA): TGTGCCAGCAGCTTGACTAGTTATAATGAGCAGTTCTTC. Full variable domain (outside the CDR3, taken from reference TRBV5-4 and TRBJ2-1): ETGVTQSPTHLIKTRGQQVTLRCSSQSGHNTVSWYQQALGQGPQFIFQYYREEENGRGNFPPRFSGLQFPNYSSELNVNALELDDSALYLCASSLTSYNEQFFGPGTRLTVL.

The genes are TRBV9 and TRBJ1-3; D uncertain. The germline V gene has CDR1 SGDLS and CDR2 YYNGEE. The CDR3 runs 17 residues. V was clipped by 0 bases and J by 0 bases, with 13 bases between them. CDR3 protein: CASSVAPLYSSGNTIYF. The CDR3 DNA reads TGTGCCAGCAGCGTAGCTCCCCTTTACAGCTCTGGAAACACCATATATTTT.

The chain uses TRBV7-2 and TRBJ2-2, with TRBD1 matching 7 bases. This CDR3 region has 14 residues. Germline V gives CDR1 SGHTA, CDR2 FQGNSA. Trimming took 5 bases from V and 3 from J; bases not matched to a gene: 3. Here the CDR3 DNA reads TGTGCCAGCAGCCTCACAGGGGACACCGGGGAGCTGTTTTTT. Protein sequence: CASSLTGDTGELFF.

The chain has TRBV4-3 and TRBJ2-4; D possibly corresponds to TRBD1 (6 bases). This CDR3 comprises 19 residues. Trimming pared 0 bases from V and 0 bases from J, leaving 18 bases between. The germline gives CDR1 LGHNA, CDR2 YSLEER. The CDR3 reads CASSQEYSRGDLAKNIQYF. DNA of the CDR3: TGCGCCAGCAGCCAAGAGTATAGCAGGGGCGATCTAGCCAAAAACATTCAGTACTTC.

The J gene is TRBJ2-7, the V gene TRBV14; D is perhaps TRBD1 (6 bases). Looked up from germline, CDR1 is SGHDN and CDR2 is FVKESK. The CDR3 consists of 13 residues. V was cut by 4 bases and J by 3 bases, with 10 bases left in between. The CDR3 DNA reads TGTGCCAGCAGCCCGGGACACCGCTACGAGCAGTACTTC. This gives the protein CASSPGHRYEQYF.

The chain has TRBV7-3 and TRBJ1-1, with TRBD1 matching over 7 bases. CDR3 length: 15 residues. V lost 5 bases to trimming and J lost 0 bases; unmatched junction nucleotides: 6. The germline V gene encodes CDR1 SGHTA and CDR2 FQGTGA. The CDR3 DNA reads TGTGCCAGCAGCAAGACAGGGACCATGAACACTGAAGCTTTCTTT. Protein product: CASSKTGTMNTEAFF.

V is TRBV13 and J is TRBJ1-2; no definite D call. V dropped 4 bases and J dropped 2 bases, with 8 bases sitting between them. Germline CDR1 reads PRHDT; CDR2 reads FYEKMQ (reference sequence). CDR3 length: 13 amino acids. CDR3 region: CASSYGRNYGYTF. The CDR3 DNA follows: TGTGCCAGCAGCTATGGCAGAAACTATGGCTACACCTTC. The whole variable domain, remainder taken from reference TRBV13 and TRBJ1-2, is AAGVIQSPRHLIKEKRETATLKCYPIPRHDTVYWYQQGPGQDPQFLISFYEKMQSDKGSIPDRFSAQQFSDYHSELNMSSLELGDSALYFCASSYGRNYGYTFGSGTRLTVV.

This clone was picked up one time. The CDR3 loop is CASSYSNGGTDTQYF. The CDR3 nucleotides read TGTGCCAGCAGTTACTCGAACGGTGGTACAGATACGCAGTATTTT. The rearrangement links TRBV6-5 to TRBJ2-3; D not certain. Germline CDR1 reads MNHEY; CDR2 reads SVGAGI. The CDR3 has 15 amino acids. Trimming shortened V by 0 bases and J by 3 bases, and 10 bases separated the two germline ends.

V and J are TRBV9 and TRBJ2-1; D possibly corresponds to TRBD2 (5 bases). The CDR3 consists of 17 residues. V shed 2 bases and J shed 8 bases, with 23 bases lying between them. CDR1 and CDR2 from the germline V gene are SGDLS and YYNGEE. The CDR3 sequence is CASSVVPRPSGSDEQFF. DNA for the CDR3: TGTGCCAGCAGCGTCGTCCCGAGACCATCGGGATCGGATGAGCAGTTCTTC.

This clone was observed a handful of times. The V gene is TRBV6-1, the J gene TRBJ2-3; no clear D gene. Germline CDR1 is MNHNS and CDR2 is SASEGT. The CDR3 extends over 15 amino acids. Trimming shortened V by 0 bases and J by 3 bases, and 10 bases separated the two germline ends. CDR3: CASSEAVASTDTQYF. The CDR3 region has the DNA TGTGCCAGCAGTGAAGCGGTAGCATCAACAGATACGCAGTATTTT.